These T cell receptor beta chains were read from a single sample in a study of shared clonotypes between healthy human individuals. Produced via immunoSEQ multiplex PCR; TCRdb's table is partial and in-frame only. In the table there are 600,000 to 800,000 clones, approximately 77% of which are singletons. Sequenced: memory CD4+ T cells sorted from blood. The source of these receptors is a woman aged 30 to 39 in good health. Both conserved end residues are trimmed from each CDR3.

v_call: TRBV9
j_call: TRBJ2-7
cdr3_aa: ASSPMTGSPEQY

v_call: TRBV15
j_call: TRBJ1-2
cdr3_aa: ATSRDLPTGQGYT

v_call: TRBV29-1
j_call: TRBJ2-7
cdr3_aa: SVEPAGAEQY

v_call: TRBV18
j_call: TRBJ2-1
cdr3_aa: ASSGLAGTYNEQF

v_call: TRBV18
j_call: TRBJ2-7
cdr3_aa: ASSPQAGVSSYEQY

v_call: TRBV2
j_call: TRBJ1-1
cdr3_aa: ASSHGTGLGNTEAF

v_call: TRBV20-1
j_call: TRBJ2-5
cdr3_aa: SARLGETQY

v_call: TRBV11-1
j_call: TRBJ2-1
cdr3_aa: ASSLDQGGNEQF

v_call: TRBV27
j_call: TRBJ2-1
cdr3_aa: ASSLWWTSGEGRHEQF

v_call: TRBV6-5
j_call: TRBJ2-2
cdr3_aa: ASSYGQGLNTGELF

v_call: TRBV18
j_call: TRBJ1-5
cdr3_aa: ASSRGGRFNQPQH

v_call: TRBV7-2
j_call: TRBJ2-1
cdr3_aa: ASSAGQLFSYNEQF

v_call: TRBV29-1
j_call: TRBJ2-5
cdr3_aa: SVEAGTGVAETQY

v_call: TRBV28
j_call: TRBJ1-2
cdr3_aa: ASSYDGRINYGYT

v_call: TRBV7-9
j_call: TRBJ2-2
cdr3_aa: AYEGEDSTGELF

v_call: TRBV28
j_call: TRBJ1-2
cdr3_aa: ASSTGSAGGYGYT

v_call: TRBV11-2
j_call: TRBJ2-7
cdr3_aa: ASSPNRDSYEQY

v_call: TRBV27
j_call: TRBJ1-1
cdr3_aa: ASSLLGNQQGLGAEAF

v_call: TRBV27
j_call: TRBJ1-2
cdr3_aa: ASSLSVRGYYGYT

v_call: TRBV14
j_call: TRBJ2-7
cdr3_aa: ASSFRDSYYEQY

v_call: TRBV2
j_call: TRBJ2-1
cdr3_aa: ASTLARVEQF

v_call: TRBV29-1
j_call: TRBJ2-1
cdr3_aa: SVEKRF

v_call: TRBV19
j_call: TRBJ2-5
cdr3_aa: ASSKELGETQY

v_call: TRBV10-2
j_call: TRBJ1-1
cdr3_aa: ASRGTYMNTEAF

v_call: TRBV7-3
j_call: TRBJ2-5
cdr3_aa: ASSYIGGWPETQY

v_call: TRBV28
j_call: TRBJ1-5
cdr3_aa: ASIGRARVNQPQH

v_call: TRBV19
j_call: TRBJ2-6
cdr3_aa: ASSIGRPAGANVLT

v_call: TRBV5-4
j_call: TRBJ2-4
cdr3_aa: ASSVGLAGGKNIQY

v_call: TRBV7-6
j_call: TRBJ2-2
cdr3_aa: ASSKADTGTGELF

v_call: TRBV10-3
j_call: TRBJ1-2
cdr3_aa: AISSPSPGYT

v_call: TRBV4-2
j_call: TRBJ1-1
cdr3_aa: ASSQERGPEAF

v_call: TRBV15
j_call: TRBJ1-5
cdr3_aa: ATSTDRDSGNQPQH

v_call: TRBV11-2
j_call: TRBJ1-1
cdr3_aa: ASSLTGNTEAF

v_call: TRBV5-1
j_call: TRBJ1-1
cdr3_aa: ASSPAGQGARSTEAF

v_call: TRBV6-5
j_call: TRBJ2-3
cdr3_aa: ASSYSAGYTDTQY

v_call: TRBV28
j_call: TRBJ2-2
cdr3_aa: ARSGSGSMAGELF

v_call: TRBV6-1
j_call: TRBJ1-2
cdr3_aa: ASSEIILRGNYGYT